The sequence of this T cell receptor beta chain was determined in a study of a mutant IDH1 vaccine in newly diagnosed glioma. At the level of the study: The study started vaccination 4-6 weeks after radiotherapy alone, or with temozolomide cycles. Sex among treated patients split approximately 62% male, about 40% female; mean age was roughly 42 years.

Time point here: week 47, end of study. Doses consisted of 300 ug of mutant IDH1 20-mer peptide each, paired with topical imiquimod. General observations from the study: Pseudoprogression apparently tracked independently of changes in top peripheral T cell clonotypes.

Of note for this clone: Its antigen is unknown.

The assay was immunoSEQ multiplex PCR, and TCRdb's table has in-frame clones only and misses some. Of tens of thousands of clones listed, roughly 83% are singletons. The germline V gene encodes CDR1 SNHLY and CDR2 FYNNEI. This CDR3 is 16 amino acids long. V dropped 2 bases and J dropped 3; count of bases not matched to a gene: 2. The TCR originated in a young woman with glioma. Some clones in this sample may be carry-over from other donors' samples. The chain carries TRBV2 and TRBJ2-2; 11 bases are a match to TRBD2. The source material was PBMCs, sampled from a glioma patient whose treatment included an IDH1 peptide vaccine. The CDR3 reads CASSERLAGYTGELFF. CDR3 DNA sequence: TGTGCCAGCAGTGAACGACTAGCGGGATACACCGGGGAGCTGTTTTTT.